This TCR beta chain was documented in a study of tumor-infiltrating lymphocytes in glioblastoma multiforme. TCRB libraries came from RNA via three nested multiplex PCR rounds. These TCRB libraries lack any described unique molecular identifiers. TCRdb re-called the multiplex PCR reads with MiXCR, one entry per CDR3 protein. The profile covers about 8,400 distinct CDR3 sequences, with 65% to 75% appearing a single time and approximately 50% taken by the ten largest. This CDR3 comprises 16 residues. Germline V gene data show CDR1 as DFQATT and CDR2 as SNEGSKA (reference sequence). After removal of 5 bases from V and 5 bases from J, the junction contained 14 bases not matched to a gene. As for this clonotype: Its target is not known.

Findings of the study overall: Detected clone frequencies may not reflect cell counts, being RNA-based. The TCR and somatic mutation analysis included just one glioblastoma patient.

Sequences were obtained from brain tumor tissue. The chain is built from TRBV20-1 and TRBJ2-5; 10 bases map to TRBD2. This clonotype was obtained from a male donor with glioblastoma. This chain's CDR3 is CSALTSGQLSRETQYF. The CDR3 region has the DNA TGCAGTGCTTTGACTAGCGGGCAGTTATCACGGGAGACCCAGTACTTC.